These 8 T cell receptor beta chains originate from one sample sequenced in a study of T cells in Graves' hyperthyroidism and ophthalmopathy. TCR beta CDR3 regions were amplified from RNA. Researchers ran a first-round RT-PCR on the TCR CDR3 using the HTBI primer set. A single record per CDR3 protein comes from TCRdb applying MiXCR to the multiplex PCR reads. The sample shows approximately 430,000 distinct CDR3 sequences, roughly 14% of them seen only once. The material sequenced was blood. These receptors were obtained from a man between 18 and 35 years old with Graves' ophthalmopathy.

This clonotype was picked up many times. The chain combines TRBV12-3 or TRBV12-4 with TRBJ1-2, with TRBD1 identical over 10 bases. V was clipped by 6 bases and J by 3 bases; unmatched bases: 16. The CDR3 length is 18 residues. DNA of the CDR3: TGTGCCAGCAGGACCACCCTTACCGGGACAGGGGACGACTATGGCTACACCTTC. This codes for CASRTTLTGTGDDYGYTF.

This clonotype appeared many times. V is TRBV19 and J is TRBJ1-1; D uncertain. CDR1 and CDR2 from the germline V gene are LNHDA and SQIVND (reference sequence). Between the trimmed V and J ends, which lost 6 bases and 7 bases, there was a span of 18 bases. The CDR3 is made up of 14 amino acids. CDR3 sequence reads: CASRQKFGQLEAFF. The CDR3 coding sequence is TGTGCCAGTAGACAAAAATTCGGGCAACTTGAAGCTTTCTTT.

The table lists this clonotype with a few counts. V and J are TRBV10-3 and TRBJ2-1; D gene ambiguous. The germline V and J ends were trimmed by 3 bases and 4 bases, with 4 bases remaining between them. CDR1 is ENHRY and CDR2 is SYGVKD in the germline V gene. This CDR3 is built from 12 residues. CDR3 sequence reads: CAISEEYNEQFF. DNA for the CDR3: TGTGCCATCAGTGAAGAGTACAATGAGCAGTTCTTC.

This clonotype was seen a few times. V is TRBV14 and J is TRBJ1-1; no definite D call. CDR1 and CDR2 (germline): SGHDN, FVKESK. The CDR3 contains 13 residues. V dropped 3 bases and J dropped 1 base, with 6 bases sitting between them. The CDR3 here is CASSQYRNTEAFF. In DNA, the CDR3 is TGTGCCAGCAGCCAGTATAGGAACACTGAAGCTTTCTTT.

Many counts were recorded for this clonotype. V gene TRBV12-3 or TRBV12-4 combines with J gene TRBJ1-2; weak D call: TRBD1 (5 bases). V gave up 7 bases and J gave up 0 bases, with 9 bases separating them. This CDR3 is built from 13 residues. CDR3 region: CASKGTANYGYTF. The CDR3 nucleotides read TGTGCCAGCAAGGGGACGGCTAACTATGGCTACACCTTC.

This clonotype has a count of ten or more. V gene TRBV11-2 combines with J gene TRBJ2-7; 12 positions agree with TRBD1. The V and J ends lost 5 bases and 7 bases, in that order; junction bases with no gene match: 12. From germline, CDR1 is SGHAT and CDR2 FQNNGV. CDR3 size: 16 residues. This chain's CDR3 is CASSPAGTGGSGEQYF. The CDR3 DNA sequence: TGTGCCAGCAGCCCGGCCGGGACAGGGGGCTCCGGTGAGCAGTACTTC.

In its sample, this clonotype was seen a few times. With a much larger clone just one base away, this may be a read error. This chain links TRBV7-3 with TRBJ2-1, with a weak D call TRBD2 (6 bases). V was shortened by 3 bases and J by 5 bases, with 8 bases between the two germline ends. CDR3 size: 13 residues. Per the germline V gene, CDR1 is SGHTA and CDR2 is FQGTGA. Here the CDR3 reads CASSFAGHNEQFF. The CDR3 region has the DNA TGTGCCAGCAGCTTTGCGGGGCACAATGAGCAGTTCTTC.

Worth noting for this clonotype: A much larger clone differs by one base, so this may be a read error. The V call is TRBV11-2, the J call TRBJ2-5; the match to TRBD1 covers 12 bases. The length of the CDR3 is 17 residues. The germline gives CDR1 SGHAT, CDR2 FQNNGV. The CDR3 is CASSLDPGTGGPETKYF. In nucleotides, the CDR3 is TGTGCCAGCAGCTTAGACCCCGGGACAGGGGGCCCAGAGACCAAGTACTTC.